This T cell receptor (beta chain) was obtained from a study of radiotherapy plus CTLA-4 blockade in lung cancer. The length of the CDR3 is 15 residues. Germline V lookup: CDR1 SGHNT, CDR2 YENEEA. V lost 5 bases, J lost 8 bases, and 10 bases stayed unmatched. This clone occurred once. Assay used: immunoSEQ multiplex PCR; TCRdb lists only in-frame clones, some missing. The sample contains about 78,000 clones, around nine tenths of which appear only once. Specimen: peripheral blood, collected from a patient treated with radiotherapy plus ipilimumab. The sequence was obtained from a human donor with non-small cell lung cancer who had stable disease on radiotherapy plus ipilimumab. This chain joins TRBV11-3 and TRBJ2-2; 8 nucleotides align to TRBD1. In DNA form, the CDR3 reads TGTGCCAGCAGCCCCCGGCAGGGGGCAGGGGGGGAGCTGTTTTTT. This encodes CASSPRQGAGGELFF.